Shown below are 2 T cell receptor beta chains from a single sample sequenced in a study of blood T cell repertoires in COVID-19. Repertoires were generated with immunoSEQ multiplex PCR, while TCRdb's copy carries only in-frame clones and drops some. The sample contains 250,000 to 300,000 clones, roughly 89% of which appear only once. The sequenced material came from peripheral blood. The receptor source for this set is a woman aged 25 to 39 with active or convalescent COVID-19.

This rearrangement joins TRBV10-1 to TRBJ2-5; tentatively, D is TRBD1 (5 bases). CDR1 and CDR2 from the germline V gene are WNHNN and SYGVQD (reference sequence). The CDR3 spans 13 residues. CDR3: CSYGDRFQETQYF. In DNA, the CDR3 is TGCTCCTACGGAGACAGATTCCAAGAGACCCAGTACTTC.

The chain recombines TRBV5-4 with TRBJ2-7, with TRBD1 identical over 10 bases. V dropped 5 bases and J dropped 0; count of bases not matched to a gene: 5. This CDR3 contains 15 residues. CDR1 and CDR2 from the germline V gene are SGHNT and YYREEE (reference sequence). CDR3 residues: CASREGQGSSYEQYF. The CDR3 DNA is TGTGCCAGCAGGGAGGGACAGGGGAGCTCCTACGAGCAGTACTTC. Full variable domain (outside the CDR3, taken from reference TRBV5-4 and TRBJ2-7): ETGVTQSPTHLIKTRGQQVTLRCSSQSGHNTVSWYQQALGQGPQFIFQYYREEENGRGNFPPRFSGLQFPNYSSELNVNALELDDSALYLCASREGQGSSYEQYFGPGTRLTVT.